This T cell receptor beta chain was documented in a study of graft-versus-host responses after intestinal transplantation. Study overall: Recipients were all induced with anti-thymocyte globulin, then given tacrolimus and steroids for 2 to 4 years. Notes on the study in general: The presence of high graft-versus-host to host-versus-graft clonal ratios in allografts characterized patients with graft-donor T cell macrochimerism. GvH clones turned up in recipient marrow; some had shown up first in ileum or blood.

The table came from immunoSEQ multiplex PCR; TCRdb's copy has only in-frame clones and leaves some out. The sample yields about 25,000 clones, roughly 85% seen once. CDR1 and CDR2 from the germline V gene are SGHRS and YFSETQ. V trimming: 0 bases; J trimming: 8 bases; junction bases outside the gene matches: 5. The CDR3 runs 15 residues. Concerning this clone: No antigen is known for it. Other DNA sequences within the sample encode an identical CDR3.

The sequence was collected from a human patient who received an intestinal transplant, so some T cells may come from the graft donor. This chain connects TRBV5-1 to TRBJ1-2; TRBD1 matches at 12 bases. The sample consisted of PBMCs, taken around 440 days after intestinal transplant. CDR3 coding DNA: TGCGCCAGCAGCTTGGTCGGGACAGGGGGCGGGGGCTACACCTTC. Its translation is CASSLVGTGGGGYTF.